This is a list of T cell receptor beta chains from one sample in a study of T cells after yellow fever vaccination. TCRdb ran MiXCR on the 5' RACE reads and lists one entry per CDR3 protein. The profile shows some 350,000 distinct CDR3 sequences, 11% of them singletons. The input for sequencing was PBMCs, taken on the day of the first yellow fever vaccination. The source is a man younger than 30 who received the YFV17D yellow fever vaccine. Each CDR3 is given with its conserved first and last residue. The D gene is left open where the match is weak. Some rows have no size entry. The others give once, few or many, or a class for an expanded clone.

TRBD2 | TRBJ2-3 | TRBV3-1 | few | CASSPHSGGASTDTQYF | TGTGCCAGCAGCCCCCATAGCGGGGGGGCTAGCACAGATACGCAGTATTTT
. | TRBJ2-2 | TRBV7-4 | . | CASSKRDTGELFF | TGTGCCAGCAGCAAGAGGGACACCGGGGAGCTGTTTTTT
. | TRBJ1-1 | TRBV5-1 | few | CASSLRSESGTEAFF | TGCGCCAGCAGCTTGCGAAGTGAGAGCGGCACTGAAGCTTTCTTT
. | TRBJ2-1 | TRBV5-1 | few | CASSFERRNEQFF | TGCGCCAGCAGCTTCGAGCGTCGCAATGAGCAGTTCTTC
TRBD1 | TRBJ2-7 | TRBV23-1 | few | CASSQFLGQGSYEQYF | TGCGCCAGCAGTCAGTTCCTGGGACAGGGTTCCTACGAGCAGTACTTC
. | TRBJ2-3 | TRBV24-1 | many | CATSDFGDTQYF | TGTGCCACCAGTGATTTTGGAGATACGCAGTATTTT
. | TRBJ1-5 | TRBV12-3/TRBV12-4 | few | CASRGSGGQPQHF | TGTGCCAGCAGAGGGTCCGGGGGTCAGCCCCAGCATTTT
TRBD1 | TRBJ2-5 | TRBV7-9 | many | CASSFRDRGREETQYF | TGTGCCAGCAGCTTCCGGGACAGGGGGCGCGAGGAGACCCAGTACTTC
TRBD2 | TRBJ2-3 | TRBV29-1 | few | CSVAFGGGPATDTQYF | TGCAGCGTTGCTTTTGGCGGGGGGCCCGCCACAGATACGCAGTATTTT
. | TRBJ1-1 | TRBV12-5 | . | CASGPPRGLMNTEAFF | TGTGCTAGTGGGCCCCCAAGGGGACTCATGAACACTGAAGCTTTCTTT
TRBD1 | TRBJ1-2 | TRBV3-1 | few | CASSPDRVSGYTF | TGTGCCAGCAGCCCGGACAGGGTTTCTGGCTACACCTTC
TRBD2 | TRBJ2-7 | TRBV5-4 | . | CASSSGGRGGPPYEQYF | TGTGCCAGCAGCTCCGGGGGACGCGGGGGGCCACCCTACGAGCAGTACTTC
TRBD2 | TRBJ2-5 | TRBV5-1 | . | CASSPPRSGEYQETQYF | TGCGCCAGCAGCCCCCCGCGGAGCGGGGAGTACCAAGAGACCCAGTACTTC